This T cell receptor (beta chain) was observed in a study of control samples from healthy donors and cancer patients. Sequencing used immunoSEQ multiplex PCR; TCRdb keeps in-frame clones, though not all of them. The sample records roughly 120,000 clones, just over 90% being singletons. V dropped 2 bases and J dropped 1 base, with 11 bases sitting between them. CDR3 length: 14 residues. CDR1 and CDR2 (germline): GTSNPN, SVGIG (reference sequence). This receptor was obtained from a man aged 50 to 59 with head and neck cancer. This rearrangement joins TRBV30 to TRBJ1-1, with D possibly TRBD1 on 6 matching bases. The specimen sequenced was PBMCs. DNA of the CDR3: TGTGCCTGGAGTACGGGACAAAAGAACACTGAAGCTTTCTTT. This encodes CAWSTGQKNTEAFF.